A selection of T cell receptor beta chains follows, all from one sample in a study of cytomegalovirus exposure and HLA in healthy donors. Profiling relied on immunoSEQ multiplex PCR, and the TCRdb table lists in-frame clones only, not all of them. The sample holds under 150,000 clones, 75% to 90% seen once. The specimen was PBMCs. The receptor set was obtained from a woman between 40 and 50 years old in good health and CMV-seropositive. Both conserved end residues are part of each CDR3. A D gene is named only where the DNA matches it firmly. The size field is filled for only some rows; it gives once, few, many or a size class.

-,TRBJ1-4,TRBD1,TRBV30,TGTGCCTGGAGTGTAAAGGCAAGGGACAGGGGATTTGAAAAACTGTTTTTT,CAWSVKARDRGFEKLFF
-,TRBJ1-4,-,TRBV11-2,TGTGCCAGCAGCTTAGGAGGAAGCAGTAATGAAAAACTGTTTTTT,CASSLGGSSNEKLFF
-,TRBJ2-7,TRBD2,TRBV11-3,TGTGCCAGCAGCTACGGGACTAGCAGCTACGAGCAGTACTTC,CASSYGTSSYEQYF
-,TRBJ1-1,-,TRBV6-5,TGTGCCAGCAGTTACGCGGGGAGATCCACTGAAGCTTTCTTT,CASSYAGRSTEAFF
once,TRBJ2-2,-,TRBV19,TGTGCCAGTAGTAGTCGCGCGGACACCGGGGAGCTGTTTTTT,CASSSRADTGELFF
-,TRBJ2-5,-,TRBV28,TGTGCCAGTACCACCTCCTCTAGAGGCCAAGAGACCCAGTACTTC,CASTTSSRGQETQYF
-,TRBJ2-5,-,TRBV10-1,TGCGCCAGCTCGGGGCGGGGGCAGGTTGGAGAGACCCAGTACTTC,CASSGRGQVGETQYF
-,TRBJ2-7,TRBD2,TRBV19,TGTGCCAGTAGTATAGATCCCCCTTTGGCGGGAGACTACGAGCAGTACTTC,CASSIDPPLAGDYEQYF
-,TRBJ1-5,-,TRBV30,TGTGCCTGGAGCAACCAGGGGTCGGGCAATCAGCCCCAGCATTTT,CAWSNQGSGNQPQHF
once,TRBJ1-5,TRBD1,TRBV6-1,TGTGCCAGCAGCTGGACAGGGGGTGAACAGCCCCAGCATTTT,CASSWTGGEQPQHF
-,TRBJ2-5,-,TRBV13,TGTGCCAGCAGGCCTTTTGGCGGGGAGTTTGAGCAGTACTTC,CASRPFGGEFEQYF
-,TRBJ1-5,TRBD1,TRBV27,TGTGCCAGCAGAACGGACAGGCCTAATCAGCCCCAGCATTTT,CASRTDRPNQPQHF
-,TRBJ2-1,TRBD2,TRBV4-1,TGCGCCAGCAGCCAAGGGGCCGGACTAGGCTCCTACAATGAGCAGTTCTTC,CASSQGAGLGSYNEQFF
-,TRBJ1-1,-,TRBV5-1,TGCGCCAGCAGCTGGTCAGGGCCTGGGAACACTGAAGCTTTCTTT,CASSWSGPGNTEAFF
-,TRBJ1-4,TRBD1,TRBV30,TGTGCCTGGAGCGAGGGGGCAGGGGGTGTTGCAACTAATGAAAAACTGTTTTTT,CAWSEGAGGVATNEKLFF
-,TRBJ2-1,-,TRBV11-3,TGTGCCAGCAGCCCATCGGAAACCGACAACCAGTTCTTC,CASSPSETDNQFF
-,TRBJ1-1,-,TRBV7-3,TGTGCCAGCAGCTTAGCCAGGGGCTCTGAAGCTTTCTTT,CASSLARGSEAFF
-,TRBJ2-1,TRBD2,TRBV4-3,TGCGCCAGCAGCCACGAGACTAGCGGGAGTAGTCGTGAGCAGTTCTTC,CASSHETSGSSREQFF
-,TRBJ1-5,TRBD1,TRBV15,TGTGCCACCAGCAGTACAGGGGACAATCAGCCCCAGCATTTT,CATSSTGDNQPQHF
few,TRBJ1-5,-,TRBV15,TGTGCCACCAGCAGAGATATTCAGCCCCAGCATTTT,CATSRDIQPQHF
-,TRBJ1-6,-,TRBV5-1,TGCGCCAGCGGCAATTCGGACAGCCAGGGTTATAATTCACCCCTCCACTTT,CASGNSDSQGYNSPLHF
-,TRBJ2-1,-,TRBV27,TGTGCCAGCAGTTTCCAGGGGTTCGGGCAGTTCTTC,CASSFQGFGQFF
-,TRBJ1-2,-,TRBV5-6,TGTGCCAGCAGCTTCGGCAGGGCTTTGGATGGCTACACCTTC,CASSFGRALDGYTF
-,TRBJ2-3,TRBD2,TRBV9,TGTGCCAGCAGCCCCAAAGGACTAGCGACTAGCACAGATACGCAGTATTTT,CASSPKGLATSTDTQYF
few,TRBJ1-5,-,TRBV10-1,TGCGCCAGCACAAAAGGCGGAGTGGGGGGTTATAGCAATCAGCCCCAGCATTTT,CASTKGGVGGYSNQPQHF
-,TRBJ2-5,-,TRBV7-2,TGTGCCAGCAGCCCGAGCAACAGAGAGACCCAGTACTTC,CASSPSNRETQYF
once,TRBJ2-7,TRBD2,TRBV5-1,TGCGCCAGCAGCCCGGGGGGGTTGGTACACGAGCAGTACTTC,CASSPGGLVHEQYF
-,TRBJ2-3,TRBD2,TRBV2,TGTGCCAGCAGTGAAGTGGGACTAGCTAACACAGATACGCAGTATTTT,CASSEVGLANTDTQYF
-,TRBJ2-7,TRBD1,TRBV18,TGTGCCAGCTCAACACCGGGACAGCCTTACGAGCAGTACTTC,CASSTPGQPYEQYF
-,TRBJ1-2,-,TRBV30,TGTGCCTGGAGTCCCCGAGCGGGCGGCTACACCTTC,CAWSPRAGGYTF
-,TRBJ2-7,-,TRBV6-5,TGTGCCAGCAGTTACGACTTTCCCTACGAGCAGTACTTC,CASSYDFPYEQYF
-,TRBJ2-7,TRBD2,TRBV30,TGTGCCTGGAGTGTTGTGGGACTAGCGGGGGGGGCCAGGAGCTCCTACGAGCAGTACTTC,CAWSVVGLAGGARSSYEQYF
-,TRBJ2-6,-,TRBV5-4,TGTGCCAGCAGCTTGGGGTCGAGTTCTGGGGCCAACGTCCTGACTTTC,CASSLGSSSGANVLTF
-,TRBJ2-7,-,TRBV27,TGTGCCAGCAGTTTACAGGGAACCTACGAGCAGTACTTC,CASSLQGTYEQYF
-,TRBJ2-7,TRBD2,TRBV6-5,TGTGCCAGCAGTTACGGTGGCGGGACTAGCAGCTACGAGCAGTACTTC,CASSYGGGTSSYEQYF
once,TRBJ2-5,TRBD2,TRBV5-1,TGCGCCAGCACTAGCGGGGGGCCGGGTGGAGAGACCCAGTACTTC,CASTSGGPGGETQYF
-,TRBJ2-1,TRBD2,TRBV28,TGTGCCAGCAGTATAAGCGGGAGAAGGGGGAATGAGCAGTTCTTC,CASSISGRRGNEQFF
-,TRBJ2-7,-,TRBV5-1,TGCGCCAGCAGCAGGACAGCGACTTTCGAGCAGTACTTC,CASSRTATFEQYF
-,TRBJ1-2,-,TRBV10-3,TGTGCCATCAGTGAGTCGACCGGAGTCTATGGCTACACCTTC,CAISESTGVYGYTF
-,TRBJ2-2,-,TRBV5-4,TGTGCCAGCAGCTTGGAAGTCCGGGGATATCGCTCCGGGGAGCTGTTTTTT,CASSLEVRGYRSGELFF
few,TRBJ1-1,-,TRBV14,TGTGCCAGCAGCCAAAGAGGAGCGATGAACACTGAAGCTTTCTTT,CASSQRGAMNTEAFF
few,TRBJ2-3,TRBD2,TRBV6-1,TGTGCCAGCAGTGTGCTAGCGGGGGGCACAGATACGCAGTATTTT,CASSVLAGGTDTQYF
-,TRBJ2-6,-,TRBV7-2,TGTGCCAGCAGCCCTTACCAAGAGGGGGCCAACGTCCTGACTTTC,CASSPYQEGANVLTF
-,TRBJ2-1,TRBD1,TRBV5-6,TGTGCCAGCAGCTTGGGCCCAGGGGGCGCTTTAAATGAGCAGTTCTTC,CASSLGPGGALNEQFF
-,TRBJ1-4,-,TRBV11-2,TGTGCCAGCAGCCCTCAGACAACTAATGAAAAACTGTTTTTT,CASSPQTTNEKLFF
-,TRBJ1-1,-,TRBV7-3,TGTGCCAGCAGTCTGGAGGGGAACACTGAAGCTTTCTTT,CASSLEGNTEAFF
-,TRBJ2-3,TRBD2,TRBV29-1,TGCAGCGTTCCCACTTCTAGCGGGAGGGATACCGATACGCAGTATTTT,CSVPTSSGRDTDTQYF
-,TRBJ2-4,TRBD2,TRBV28,TGTGCCAGCAGTATGGCCCTGACTAGCGGGAGGGCCACAGTAGCCAAAAACATTCAGTACTTC,CASSMALTSGRATVAKNIQYF
-,TRBJ1-2,-,TRBV2,TGTGCCAGCAGTCCCACTCTTACCTCGGGTGGCTACACCTTC,CASSPTLTSGGYTF
-,TRBJ2-5,-,TRBV25-1,TGTGCCAGCAGTGAATGGGGGGTAGAGACCCAGTACTTC,CASSEWGVETQYF
-,TRBJ1-1,-,TRBV5-1,TGCGCCAGCAGCTTGGTAGCCCAAGGGGGTACTGAAGCTTTCTTT,CASSLVAQGGTEAFF
-,TRBJ2-1,-,TRBV7-2,TGTGCCAGCAGCTCGCCGACAGCCAGCAATGAGCAGTTCTTC,CASSSPTASNEQFF
-,TRBJ1-3,TRBD1,TRBV11-3,TGTGCCAGCAGCCGTGGGGGACAGACAGTCGCTGGAAACACCATATATTTT,CASSRGGQTVAGNTIYF
-,TRBJ2-2,-,TRBV30,TGTGCCTGGTGTACAGGGACCGCGGGCACCGGGGAGCTGTTTTTT,CAWCTGTAGTGELFF
-,TRBJ1-1,-,TRBV11-1,TGTGCCAGCAGCTTAAATGGCGGTGGAACTGAAGCTTTCTTT,CASSLNGGGTEAFF
-,TRBJ1-5,-,TRBV19,TGTGGATCAGGGGTTGGGGTCAATCAGCCCCAGCATTTT,CGSGVGVNQPQHF